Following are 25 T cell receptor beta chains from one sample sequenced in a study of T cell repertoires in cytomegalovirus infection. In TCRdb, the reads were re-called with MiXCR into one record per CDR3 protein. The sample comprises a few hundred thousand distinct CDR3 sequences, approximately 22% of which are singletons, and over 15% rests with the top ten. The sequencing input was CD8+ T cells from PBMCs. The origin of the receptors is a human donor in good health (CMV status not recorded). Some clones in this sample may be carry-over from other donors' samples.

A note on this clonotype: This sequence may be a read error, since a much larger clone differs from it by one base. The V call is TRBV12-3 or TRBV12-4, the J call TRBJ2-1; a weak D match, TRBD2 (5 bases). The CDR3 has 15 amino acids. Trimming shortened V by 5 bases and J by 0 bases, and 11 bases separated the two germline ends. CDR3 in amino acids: CASSSAGNSYNEQFF. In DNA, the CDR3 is TGTGCCAGCAGTAGCGCGGGTAACTCCTACAATGAGCAGTTCTTC.

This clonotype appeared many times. The CDR3: CASSLVSADEQFF. CDR3 DNA sequence: TGTGCCAGCAGCTTAGTCTCGGCAGACGAGCAGTTCTTC. V usage is TRBV7-6 and J usage is TRBJ2-1; D gene ambiguous. Germline CDR1 reads SGHVS; CDR2 reads FNYEAQ. Deletions cut 1 base from V and 10 bases from J, with 11 bases between. CDR3 size: 13 residues.

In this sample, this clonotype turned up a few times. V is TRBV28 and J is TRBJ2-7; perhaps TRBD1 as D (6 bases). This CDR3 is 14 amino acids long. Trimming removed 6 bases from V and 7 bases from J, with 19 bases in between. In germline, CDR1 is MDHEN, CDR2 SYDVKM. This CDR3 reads CASSPDRPMGEQYF. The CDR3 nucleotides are TGTGCCAGCAGCCCTGACAGGCCCATGGGTGAGCAGTACTTC.

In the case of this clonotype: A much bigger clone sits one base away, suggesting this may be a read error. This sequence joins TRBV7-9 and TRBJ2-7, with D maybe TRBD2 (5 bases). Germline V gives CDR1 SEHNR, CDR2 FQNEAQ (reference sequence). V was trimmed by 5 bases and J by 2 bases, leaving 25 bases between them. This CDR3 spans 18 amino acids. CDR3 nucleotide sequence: TGTGCCAGCAGCCCCCCCTTTTCTGGCGGGCCAAACCCCTACGAGCAGTACTTC. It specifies CASSPPFSGGPNPYEQYF.

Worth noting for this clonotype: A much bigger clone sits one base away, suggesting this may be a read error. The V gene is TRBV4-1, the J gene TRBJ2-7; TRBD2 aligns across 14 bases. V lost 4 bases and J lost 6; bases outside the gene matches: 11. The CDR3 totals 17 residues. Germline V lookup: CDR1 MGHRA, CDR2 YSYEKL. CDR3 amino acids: CASSRGTSGGVVGEQYF. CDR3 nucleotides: TGCGCCAGCAGCCGTGGGACTAGCGGGGGTGTTGTCGGCGAGCAGTACTTC.

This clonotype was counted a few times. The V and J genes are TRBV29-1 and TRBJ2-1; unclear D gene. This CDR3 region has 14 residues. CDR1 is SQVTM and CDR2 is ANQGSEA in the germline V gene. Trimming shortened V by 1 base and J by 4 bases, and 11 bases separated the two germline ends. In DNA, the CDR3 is TGCAGCGTTGAAGGTAGGATCCTTTACAATGAGCAGTTCTTC. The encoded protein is CSVEGRILYNEQFF.

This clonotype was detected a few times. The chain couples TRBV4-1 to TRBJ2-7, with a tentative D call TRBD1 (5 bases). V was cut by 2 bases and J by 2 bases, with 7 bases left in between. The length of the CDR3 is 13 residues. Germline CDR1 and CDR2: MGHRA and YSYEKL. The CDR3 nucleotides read TGCGCCAGCAGCCAACTACAGGCCTACGAGCAGTACTTC. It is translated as CASSQLQAYEQYF.

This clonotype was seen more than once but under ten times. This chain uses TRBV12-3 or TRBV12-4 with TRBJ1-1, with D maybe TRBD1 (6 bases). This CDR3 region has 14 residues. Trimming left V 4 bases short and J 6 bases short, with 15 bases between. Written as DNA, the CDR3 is TGTGCCAGCAGTTCGTGGGGGGCCGGATCTGAAGCTTTCTTT. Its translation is CASSSWGAGSEAFF.

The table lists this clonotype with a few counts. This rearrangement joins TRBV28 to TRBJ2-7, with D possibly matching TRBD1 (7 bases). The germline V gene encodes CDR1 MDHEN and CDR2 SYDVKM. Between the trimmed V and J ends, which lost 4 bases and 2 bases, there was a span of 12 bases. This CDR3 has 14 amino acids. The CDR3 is CASSWGRGAYEQYF. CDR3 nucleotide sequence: TGTGCCAGCAGTTGGGGCAGGGGGGCCTACGAGCAGTACTTC.

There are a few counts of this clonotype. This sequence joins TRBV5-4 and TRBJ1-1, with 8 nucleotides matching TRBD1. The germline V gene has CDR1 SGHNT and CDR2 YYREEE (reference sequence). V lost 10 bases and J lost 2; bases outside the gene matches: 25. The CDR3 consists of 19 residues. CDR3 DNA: TGTGCCGGGGACAGGACTGGCAGGCCTTCCTCAGTCATTAACACTGAAGCTTTCTTT. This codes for CAGDRTGRPSSVINTEAFF.

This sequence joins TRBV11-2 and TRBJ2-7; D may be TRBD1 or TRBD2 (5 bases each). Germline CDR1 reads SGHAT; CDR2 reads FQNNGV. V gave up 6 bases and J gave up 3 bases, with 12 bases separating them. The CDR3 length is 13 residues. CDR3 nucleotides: TGTGCCAGCAGTTCCGGGGCCTACTACGAGCAGTACTTC. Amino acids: CASSSGAYYEQYF.

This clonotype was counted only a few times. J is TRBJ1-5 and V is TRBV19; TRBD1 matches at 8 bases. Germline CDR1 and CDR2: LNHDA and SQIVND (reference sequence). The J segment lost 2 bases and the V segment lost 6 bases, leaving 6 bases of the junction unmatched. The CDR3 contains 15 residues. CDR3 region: CASSQDRAGNQPQHF. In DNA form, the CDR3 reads TGTGCCAGTAGCCAGGACAGGGCGGGCAATCAGCCCCAGCATTTT.

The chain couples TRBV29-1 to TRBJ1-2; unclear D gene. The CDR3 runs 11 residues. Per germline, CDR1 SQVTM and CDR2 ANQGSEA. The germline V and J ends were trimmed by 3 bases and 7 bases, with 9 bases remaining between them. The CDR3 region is CSVEMRGGYTF. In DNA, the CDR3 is TGCAGCGTTGAGATGCGGGGTGGCTACACCTTC.

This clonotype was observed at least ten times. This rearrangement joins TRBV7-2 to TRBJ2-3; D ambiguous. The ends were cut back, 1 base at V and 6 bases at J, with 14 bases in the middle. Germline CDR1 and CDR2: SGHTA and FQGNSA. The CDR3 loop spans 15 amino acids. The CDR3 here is CASSLGWTPSDTQYF. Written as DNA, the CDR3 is TGTGCCAGCAGCTTAGGATGGACGCCCTCCGATACGCAGTATTTT.

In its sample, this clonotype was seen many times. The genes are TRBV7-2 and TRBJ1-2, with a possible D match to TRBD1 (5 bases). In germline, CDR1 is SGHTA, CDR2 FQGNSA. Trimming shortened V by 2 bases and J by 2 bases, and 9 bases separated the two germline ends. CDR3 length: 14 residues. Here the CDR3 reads CASSLQGTNYGYTF. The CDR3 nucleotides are TGTGCCAGCAGCTTACAGGGTACAAACTATGGCTACACCTTC.

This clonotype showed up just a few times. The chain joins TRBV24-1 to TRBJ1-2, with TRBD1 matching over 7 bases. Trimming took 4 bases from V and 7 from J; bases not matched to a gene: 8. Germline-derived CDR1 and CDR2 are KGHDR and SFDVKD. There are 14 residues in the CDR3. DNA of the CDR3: TGTGCCACCAGTGACTCCGACAGGGTGGCTGGCTACACCTTC. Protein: CATSDSDRVAGYTF.

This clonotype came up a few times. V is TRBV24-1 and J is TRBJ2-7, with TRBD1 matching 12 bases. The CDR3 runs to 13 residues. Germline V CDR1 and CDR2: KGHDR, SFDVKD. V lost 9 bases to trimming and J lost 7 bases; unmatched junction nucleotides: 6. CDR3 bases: TGTGCCACCGCCGGGACAGGGGGCGAGGAGCAGTACTTC. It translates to CATAGTGGEEQYF.

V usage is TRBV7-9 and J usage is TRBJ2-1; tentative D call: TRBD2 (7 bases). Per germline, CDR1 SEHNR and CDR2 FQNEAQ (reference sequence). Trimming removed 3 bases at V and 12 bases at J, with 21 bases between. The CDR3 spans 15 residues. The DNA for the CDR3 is TGTGCCAGCAGCTTCACAGGGACCGGTGGGGGGGGGCAGTTCTTC. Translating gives CASSFTGTGGGGQFF.

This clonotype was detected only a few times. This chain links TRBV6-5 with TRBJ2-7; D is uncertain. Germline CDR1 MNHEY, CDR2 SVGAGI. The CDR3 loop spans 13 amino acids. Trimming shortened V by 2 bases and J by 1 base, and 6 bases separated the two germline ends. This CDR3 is CASSYAASYEQYF. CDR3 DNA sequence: TGTGCCAGCAGTTACGCTGCTTCCTACGAGCAGTACTTC.

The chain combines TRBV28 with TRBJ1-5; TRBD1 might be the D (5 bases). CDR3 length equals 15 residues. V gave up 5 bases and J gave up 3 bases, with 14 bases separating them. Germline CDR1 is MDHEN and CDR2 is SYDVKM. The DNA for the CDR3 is TGTGCCAGCAGTGTCCGGGACGGGGCCAATCAGCCCCAGCATTTT. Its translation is CASSVRDGANQPQHF.

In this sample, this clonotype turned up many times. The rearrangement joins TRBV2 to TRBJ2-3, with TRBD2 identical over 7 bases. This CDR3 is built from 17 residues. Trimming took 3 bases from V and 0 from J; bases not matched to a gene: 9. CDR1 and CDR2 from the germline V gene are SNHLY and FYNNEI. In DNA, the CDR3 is TGTGCCAGCAGTGAGTCTCTAGCGGAGCCTAGCACAGATACGCAGTATTTT. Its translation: CASSESLAEPSTDTQYF.

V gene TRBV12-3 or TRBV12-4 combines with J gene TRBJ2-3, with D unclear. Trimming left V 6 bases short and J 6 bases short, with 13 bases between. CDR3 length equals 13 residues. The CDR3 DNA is TGTGCCAGCAGCCGGACCATCCACGATACGCAGTATTTT. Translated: CASSRTIHDTQYF.

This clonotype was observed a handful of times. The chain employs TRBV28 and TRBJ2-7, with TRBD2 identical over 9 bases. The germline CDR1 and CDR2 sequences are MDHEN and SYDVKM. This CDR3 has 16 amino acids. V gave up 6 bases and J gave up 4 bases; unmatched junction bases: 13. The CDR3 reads CASRRPAGGQGYEQYF. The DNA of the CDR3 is TGTGCCAGCAGGCGACCAGCGGGGGGCCAGGGTTACGAGCAGTACTTC.

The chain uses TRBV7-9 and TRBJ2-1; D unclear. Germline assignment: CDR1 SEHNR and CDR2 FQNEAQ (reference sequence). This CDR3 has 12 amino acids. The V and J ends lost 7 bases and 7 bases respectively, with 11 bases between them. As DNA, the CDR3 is TGTGCCAGCACCCTCGGTGCAAATGAGCAGTTCTTC. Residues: CASTLGANEQFF.

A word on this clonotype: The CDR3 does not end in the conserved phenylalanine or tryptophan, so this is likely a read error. CDR3 nucleotides: TGTGCCAGCAGCTTAGGCGCGGGGGCTACGACCTACGAGCAGTACATC. Protein: CASSLGAGATTYEQYI. V gene TRBV7-9 combines with J gene TRBJ2-7; D possibly corresponds to TRBD2 (7 bases). Trimming shortened V by 1 base and J by 2 bases, and 15 bases separated the two germline ends. Germline loops: CDR1 SEHNR, CDR2 FQNEAQ (reference sequence). There are 16 residues in the CDR3.